Listed below are T cell receptor beta chains from one sample, sequenced in a study of shared clonotypes between healthy human individuals. Sequencing was performed with immunoSEQ multiplex PCR; in TCRdb, only in-frame clones are kept and a portion is missing. The repertoire has about 1.5 million clones, nearly 99% of them found once; the top ten carry roughly 0.4%. Sequencing was performed on naive CD4+ T cells sorted from blood. All receptors derive from a man aged 25-45 years in good health. The CDR3 runs from the conserved cysteine through the conserved F or W.

j_gene,v_gene,len,CDR3aa
TRBJ2-5,TRBV28,13,CASSWDRQETQYF
TRBJ1-4,TRBV5-4,18,CASSLDGTVLLANEKLFF
TRBJ1-2,TRBV29-1,11,CSVDWGYGYTF
TRBJ2-7,TRBV7-8,14,CASRARENLYEQYF
TRBJ2-5,TRBV14,11,CASSQSRTQYF
TRBJ2-1,TRBV5-1,13,CASSQGQGGEQFF
TRBJ2-7,TRBV14,15,CASSNLGLAAYEQYF
TRBJ2-7,TRBV5-1,15,CASSPEGGQSHEQYF
TRBJ2-7,TRBV9,15,CASSGGGQGAHEQYF
TRBJ2-3,TRBV14,13,CASSRWFTDTQYF
TRBJ2-5,TRBV20-1,11,CSARIGETQYF
TRBJ2-7,TRBV13,16,CASSFGLAGGVYEQYF
TRBJ2-7,TRBV18,15,CASSPLTGGGYEQYF
TRBJ2-2,TRBV5-4,13,CASSLAGTGELFF
TRBJ2-2,TRBV15,15,CATTPGGIRDGELFF
TRBJ2-7,TRBV4-3,14,CASSQVRGWYEQYF
TRBJ2-1,TRBV5-4,16,CASSSIKRDGYNEQFF
TRBJ1-5,TRBV2,14,CASSRTSEDQPQHF
TRBJ2-5,TRBV7-7,14,CASSLATGQETQYF
TRBJ2-5,TRBV7-9,15,CASSLAAGGSETQYF
TRBJ2-4,TRBV2,13,CASSGWRENIQYF
TRBJ2-3,TRBV30,14,CAWSVSGRAGTQYF
TRBJ2-5,TRBV10-3,17,CAISPRQGQGNQETQYF
TRBJ2-7,TRBV10-2,13,CASREAFGDEQYF
TRBJ2-5,TRBV9,16,CASSVGGSAKRETQYF
TRBJ1-2,TRBV6-5,15,CASTPYATGNYGYTF
TRBJ2-7,TRBV9,14,CASSPGGRAYEQYF
TRBJ2-2,TRBV6-5,13,CASRQGTAGELFF
TRBJ1-1,TRBV6-1,15,CASNPMEGFKTEAFF
TRBJ2-2,TRBV15,13,CATSRDPTGELFF
TRBJ2-7,TRBV9,17,CASSPRGKAGGGYEQYF
TRBJ1-2,TRBV7-2,16,CASSLAETATYYGYTF
TRBJ2-7,TRBV5-5,12,CASSGGAYEQYF
TRBJ2-1,TRBV5-1,16,CASSSGLAGAGDEQFF
TRBJ2-7,TRBV21-1,14,CASSKDRFLHEQYF
TRBJ2-7,TRBV7-2,13,CASSPGIRYEQYF
TRBJ2-7,TRBV18,16,CASSRNPGQGGYEQYF
TRBJ2-1,TRBV7-8,14,CASSPGETNNEQFF
TRBJ2-7,TRBV5-1,15,CASSLAGVGLYEQYF
TRBJ2-6,TRBV9,15,CASSVGVPGANVLTF
TRBJ2-3,TRBV5-1,13,CASSTLGVDTQYF
TRBJ2-2,TRBV7-2,13,CASSLIRTGELFF
TRBJ2-1,TRBV11-2,12,CASSPQQGEQFF
TRBJ1-5,TRBV5-4,17,CASSFNKGAGSNQPQHF